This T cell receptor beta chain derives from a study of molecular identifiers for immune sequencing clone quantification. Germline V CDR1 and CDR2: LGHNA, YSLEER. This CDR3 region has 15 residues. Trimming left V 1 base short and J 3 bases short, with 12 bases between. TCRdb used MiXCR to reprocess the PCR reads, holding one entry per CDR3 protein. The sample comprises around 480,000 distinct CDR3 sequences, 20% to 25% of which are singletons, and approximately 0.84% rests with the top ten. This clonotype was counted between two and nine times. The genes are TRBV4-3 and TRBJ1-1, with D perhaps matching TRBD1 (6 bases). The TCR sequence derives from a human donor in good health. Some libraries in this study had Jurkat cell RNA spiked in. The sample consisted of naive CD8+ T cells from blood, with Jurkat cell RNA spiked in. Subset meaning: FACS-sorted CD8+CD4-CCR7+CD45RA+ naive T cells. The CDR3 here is CASSQGWGLDTEAFF. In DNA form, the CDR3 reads TGCGCCAGCAGCCAAGGATGGGGGCTAGACACTGAAGCTTTCTTT.